This is a list of T cell receptor beta chains from one sample in a study of identical twins. TCRdb reprocessed the 5' RACE reads via MiXCR and lists one record per CDR3 protein. The data show 400,000 to 600,000 distinct CDR3 sequences, about 22% seen once. These data were also reused for a study on yellow fever vaccine responses in identical twins.

Sequenced sample: CD4+ T cells sorted from blood. These receptors all stem from a woman younger than 30 in good health. CDR3s include the opening cysteine and the closing phenylalanine or tryptophan. The D gene is left open where the match is weak. For some rows the clone size is stated as once, few or many, or as a class when expanded; others skip it.

j_call | d_call | v_call | cdr3_length | clone_size | cdr3_aa | cdr3_nt
TRBJ2-1 | TRBD2 | TRBV5-1 | 18 | . | CASSARLAGETSYNEQFF | TGCGCCAGCAGCGCCCGACTAGCGGGGGAAACTTCCTACAATGAGCAGTTCTTC
TRBJ1-2 | . | TRBV12-3/TRBV12-4 | 11 | . | CASSFSRRYTF | TGTGCCAGCAGTTTTTCCCGGCGCTACACCTTC
TRBJ2-7 | . | TRBV7-2 | 12 | . | CASSLAWSEQYF | TGTGCCAGCAGCTTAGCGTGGAGCGAGCAGTACTTC
TRBJ2-1 | TRBD2 | TRBV24-1 | 16 | . | CATNRLAGAHRDEQFF | TGTGCCACCAACCGACTAGCGGGGGCCCACAGGGATGAGCAGTTCTTC
TRBJ2-1 | . | TRBV20-1 | 18 | . | CSARERRSRPSSYNEQFF | TGCAGTGCTAGAGAACGCCGGTCTAGGCCCTCCTCCTACAATGAGCAGTTCTTC
TRBJ2-1 | . | TRBV28 | 15 | . | CASWAVGTSYNEQFF | TGTGCCAGCTGGGCGGTGGGGACCTCCTACAATGAGCAGTTCTTC
TRBJ1-4 | . | TRBV7-6 | 14 | . | CASSLRTVDEKLFF | TGTGCCAGCAGCTTGAGGACAGTGGATGAAAAACTGTTTTTT
TRBJ2-1 | TRBD2 | TRBV7-2 | 15 | few | CASSETSGHYNEQFF | TGTGCCAGCAGCGAGACTAGCGGGCATTACAATGAGCAGTTCTTC
TRBJ2-1 | TRBD2 | TRBV3-1 | 14 | . | CASSPSGGRAGQFF | TGTGCCAGCAGCCCCTCGGGCGGGAGGGCCGGTCAGTTCTTC
TRBJ2-1 | TRBD1 | TRBV13 | 19 | few | CASGREGRGWKGTYNEQFF | TGTGCCAGCGGAAGGGAAGGCAGGGGGTGGAAAGGGACCTACAATGAGCAGTTCTTC
TRBJ2-7 | TRBD1 | TRBV28 | 16 | . | CASSSPGQRLFHEQYF | TGTGCCAGCAGTTCCCCGGGACAGAGGCTTTTCCACGAGCAGTACTTC
TRBJ1-1 | . | TRBV12-3/TRBV12-4 | 16 | . | CASRPPRERLNTEAFF | TGTGCCAGCCGCCCACCCAGGGAGAGGCTGAACACTGAAGCTTTCTTT
TRBJ2-7 | TRBD2 | TRBV11-2 | 15 | few | CASSPISGSWYEQYF | TGTGCCAGCAGTCCTATTAGCGGGAGCTGGTACGAGCAGTACTTC
TRBJ1-5 | TRBD1 | TRBV12-3/TRBV12-4 | 15 | . | CASSVDRGSNQPQHF | TGTGCCAGCAGTGTGGACAGGGGAAGCAATCAGCCCCAGCATTTT
TRBJ2-1 | . | TRBV6-1 | 14 | few | CASTPSYNPSEQFF | TGTGCCAGCACTCCTAGTTACAACCCCAGCGAGCAGTTCTTC
TRBJ2-7 | TRBD2 | TRBV3-1 | 15 | . | CASSQGPSGAYEQYF | TGTGCCAGCAGCCAAGGTCCTAGCGGAGCCTACGAGCAGTACTTC
TRBJ2-3 | TRBD2 | TRBV20-1 | 15 | . | CSAVGGRVGTDTQYF | TGCAGTGCCGTCGGCGGGAGGGTCGGCACAGATACGCAGTATTTT
TRBJ2-1 | TRBD2 | TRBV12-3/TRBV12-4 | 15 | . | CASSYTSGALNEQFF | TGTGCCAGCAGTTATACTAGCGGGGCCCTCAATGAGCAGTTCTTC
TRBJ2-2 | TRBD2 | TRBV7-9 | 14 | many | CASSPSGGTGELFF | TGTGCCAGCAGCCCTAGCGGGGGCACCGGGGAGCTGTTTTTT
TRBJ2-5 | TRBD1 | TRBV12-3/TRBV12-4 | 15 | . | CASSFRTGVRETQYF | TGTGCCAGCAGTTTTAGGACAGGGGTTCGGGAGACCCAGTACTTC
TRBJ1-1 | . | TRBV5-1 | 13 | few | CASRDSMNTEAFF | TGCGCCAGCAGAGACAGCATGAACACTGAAGCTTTCTTT
TRBJ2-2 | TRBD2 | TRBV18 | 16 | . | CASSKLSGENTGELFF | TGTGCCAGCTCAAAACTTAGCGGGGAGAACACCGGGGAGCTGTTTTTT
TRBJ1-6 | TRBD1 | TRBV20-1 | 16 | few | CSAKTNRGAPNSPLHF | TGCAGTGCTAAAACCAACAGGGGAGCCCCTAATTCACCCCTCCACTTT
TRBJ2-1 | TRBD2 | TRBV24-1 | 14 | once | CATSERLAGDEQFF | TGTGCCACCAGTGAAAGACTAGCGGGTGATGAGCAGTTCTTC
TRBJ1-1 | . | TRBV3-1 | 15 | . | CASSPTGIGNTEAFF | TGTGCCAGCAGCCCCACAGGGATTGGGAACACTGAAGCTTTCTTT
TRBJ1-2 | . | TRBV6-5 | 12 | few | CASKAENYGYTF | TGTGCCAGCAAGGCAGAGAACTATGGCTACACCTTC
TRBJ2-2 | . | TRBV20-1 | 11 | . | CSARSRGELFF | TGCAGTGCTCGATCTCGGGGGGAGCTGTTTTTT
TRBJ2-2 | . | TRBV7-3 | 16 | few | CASSLVLARGTGELFF | TGTGCCAGCAGCTTAGTATTAGCAAGGGGCACCGGGGAGCTGTTTTTT
TRBJ2-7 | TRBD2 | TRBV10-3 | 13 | few | CATSGTAPYEQYF | TGTGCCACCAGCGGGACCGCGCCCTACGAGCAGTACTTC
TRBJ1-2 | . | TRBV29-1 | 12 | few | CSVADTNYGYTF | TGCAGCGTTGCCGACACTAACTATGGCTACACCTTC
TRBJ1-2 | . | TRBV6-6 | 13 | . | CASYSRTSWGHTF | TGTGCCAGCTATTCTCGAACATCATGGGGCCACACCTTC
TRBJ2-3 | TRBD2 | TRBV5-1 | 16 | many | CASSLGLAASTDTQYF | TGTGCCAGCAGCCTGGGACTAGCGGCTAGCACAGATACGCAGTATTTT
TRBJ2-1 | TRBD1 | TRBV24-1 | 15 | . | CATSDAGQGTNEQFF | TGTGCCACCAGTGACGCTGGACAGGGTACCAATGAGCAGTTCTTC
TRBJ2-2 | TRBD1 | TRBV29-1 | 14 | few | CSVARTGVTGELFF | TGCAGCGTTGCGAGGACAGGGGTGACCGGGGAGCTGTTTTTT
TRBJ2-5 | TRBD2 | TRBV3-1 | 16 | many | CASSQDLVAGQETQYF | TGTGCCAGCAGCCAAGATTTGGTAGCGGGGCAAGAGACCCAGTACTTC
TRBJ1-1 | . | TRBV6-1 | 14 | . | CASRRPGENTEAFF | TGTGCCAGCAGGCGGCCAGGTGAGAACACTGAAGCTTTCTTT
TRBJ2-1 | . | TRBV2 | 16 | . | CASRTPRDPSANEQFF | TGTGCCAGCAGGACGCCGCGGGACCCCAGCGCCAATGAGCAGTTCTTC
TRBJ1-2 | . | TRBV6-4 | 18 | . | CASSDYPLRAAPNYGYTF | TGTGCCAGCAGTGACTACCCCCTAAGGGCGGCACCTAACTATGGCTACACCTTC
TRBJ1-4 | . | TRBV27 | 14 | . | CASSLVPNAGKLFF | TGTGCCAGCAGTTTAGTACCCAACGCAGGAAAACTGTTTTTT
TRBJ2-2 | . | TRBV5-1 | 15 | few | CASSSSGISTGELFF | TGCGCCAGCAGCTCATCCGGGATTTCGACCGGGGAGCTGTTTTTT
TRBJ2-3 | . | TRBV24-1 | 14 | few | CATSDFPFTDTQYF | TGTGCCACCAGTGATTTCCCCTTCACAGATACGCAGTATTTT
TRBJ2-7 | TRBD2 | TRBV3-1 | 18 | . | CASSQDRVRLAGSYEQYF | TGTGCCAGCAGCCAAGATCGGGTTAGACTAGCGGGATCCTACGAGCAGTACTTC
TRBJ2-5 | TRBD1 | TRBV5-5 | 15 | . | CASSWGQGAAETQYF | TGTGCCAGCAGCTGGGGGCAGGGGGCTGCGGAGACCCAGTACTTC
TRBJ1-2 | . | TRBV2 | 13 | few | CANVREPNYGYTF | TGTGCCAACGTCAGGGAACCTAACTATGGCTACACCTTC
TRBJ2-1 | TRBD2 | TRBV5-1 | 16 | . | CASSLDSGGGNNEQFF | TGCGCCAGCAGCTTGGATTCTGGCGGGGGGAACAATGAGCAGTTCTTC
TRBJ2-7 | . | TRBV7-9 | 13 | few | CASSLLQGGEQYF | TGTGCCAGCAGCTTACTACAGGGAGGCGAGCAGTACTTC
TRBJ2-1 | . | TRBV4-1 | 16 | few | CASSQEGYSSYNEQFF | TGCGCCAGCAGCCAAGAGGGTTACAGCTCCTACAATGAGCAGTTCTTC
TRBJ2-2 | . | TRBV12-3/TRBV12-4 | 14 | few | CASSGGMPTGELFF | TGTGCCAGCAGTGGGGGGATGCCCACCGGGGAGCTGTTTTTT